This entry features one T cell receptor beta chain sequence. Its matching antigen is unknown. This sample is part of a study of cytotoxic CD8 clonotypes in ibrutinib-treated CLL. Study details: The average sample held roughly 250,000 productive templates and 85,000 to 100,000 productive rearrangements. General study results and limits: Age-matched healthy donor levels were exceeded by baseline clonality, which tracked circulating CD8+ T-cell counts.

The table came from immunoSEQ multiplex PCR; TCRdb's copy has only in-frame clones and leaves some out. The sample carries some 200,000 clones, about four fifths recorded once. This CDR3 contains 15 residues. V gave up 2 bases and J gave up 4 bases; unmatched junction bases: 3. Per germline, CDR1 MNHEY and CDR2 SVGAGI. The chain recombines TRBV6-5 with TRBJ2-3, with 10 bases that match TRBD2. The sample was PBMCs, taken after 12 months of ibrutinib treatment. This TCR was recovered from a human donor with chronic lymphocytic leukemia. The chain's CDR3 is CASSYGLAGADTQYF. The CDR3 DNA follows: TGTGCCAGCAGTTACGGCCTAGCGGGAGCAGATACGCAGTATTTT.